These 15 T cell receptor beta chains originate from one sample sequenced in a study of CD8+CD57+ T cells in acquired aplastic anemia. The use of genomic DNA as template underpinned the TCR beta VDJ and CDR3 profiling. Using its own MiXCR run on the reads, TCRdb lists one record per CDR3 protein. The sample records about 200,000 distinct CDR3 sequences, less than 75% being singletons. Sequencing was done on patients that had shown CD8+CD57+ cell expansion by flow cytometry. Sequencing was performed on sorted CD4+, CD8+, or CD8+CD57+ T cells (not recorded which) from PBMCs. All receptors derive from a human donor with aplastic anemia.

Here the CDR3 reads CASSARTEAFF. Written as DNA, the CDR3 is TGTGCCAGCAGCGCCCGGACTGAAGCTTTCTTT. This chain uses TRBV9 with TRBJ1-1, with D uncertain. The CDR3 is made up of 11 amino acids. The germline V gene encodes CDR1 SGDLS and CDR2 YYNGEE. V was shortened by 3 bases and J by 5 bases, with 5 bases between the two germline ends.

This chain uses TRBV12-3 or TRBV12-4 with TRBJ1-2; D is possibly TRBD1 (5 bases). The CDR3 sequence is 13 residues long. V was shortened by 6 bases and J by 6 bases, with 14 bases between the two germline ends. The CDR3 reads CASRPARGDGYTF. In DNA, the CDR3 is TGTGCCAGCAGGCCCGCCCGAGGGGATGGCTACACCTTC.

This chain connects TRBV24-1 to TRBJ2-3, with 9 bases identical to TRBD2. Trimming took 4 bases from V and 5 from J; bases not matched to a gene: 9. The germline V gene has CDR1 KGHDR and CDR2 SFDVKD. This CDR3 region has 16 residues. CDR3 nucleotides: TGTGCCACCAGTGAGTCGGCGGGGGGGCCGAGAGATACGCAGTATTTT. Protein sequence: CATSESAGGPRDTQYF.

This clonotype was found once. Here the CDR3 reads CASSLQGQGVAGELFF. The CDR3 DNA sequence: TGTGCCAGCAGCCTACAAGGACAGGGGGTGGCCGGGGAGCTGTTTTTT. The rearrangement joins TRBV7-9 to TRBJ2-2, with TRBD1 matching 10 bases. This CDR3 has 16 amino acids. J gave up 6 bases and V 5 bases, and 9 bases lay outside the gene matches. Germline V gives CDR1 SEHNR, CDR2 FQNEAQ (reference sequence).

V gene TRBV7-8 combines with J gene TRBJ2-5, with 11 bases matching TRBD2. Germline V gene lookup returns CDR1 SGHVS and CDR2 FQNEAQ. V was clipped by 1 base and J by 3 bases; unmatched bases: 7. The CDR3 totals 17 residues. The CDR3 DNA follows: TGTGCCAGCAGCTTAGGTCTGCGACTAGCGGGAAAAGAGACCCAGTACTTC. Translation: CASSLGLRLAGKETQYF.

The DNA of the CDR3 is TGTGCCAGTAGATGGGGACTAAACTCCTACAATGAGCAGTTCTTC. Translating gives CASRWGLNSYNEQFF. This chain uses TRBV19 with TRBJ2-1; 7 bases map to TRBD2. The CDR3 spans 15 residues. The ends lost 6 bases at V and 0 bases at J; junction bases unmatched: 5. Germline lookup yields CDR1 LNHDA and CDR2 SQIVND (reference sequence).

This clonotype has a handful of counts. The V and J genes are TRBV30 and TRBJ1-1, with 9 bases matching TRBD1. The CDR3 loop spans 14 amino acids. CDR1 and CDR2 (germline): GTSNPN, SVGIG (reference sequence). V dropped 2 bases and J dropped 7; count of bases not matched to a gene: 8. The CDR3 here is CAWSTGQGVGEAFF. The CDR3 DNA reads as TGTGCCTGGAGTACGGGACAGGGAGTAGGTGAAGCTTTCTTT.

This chain joins TRBV10-1 and TRBJ1-5; possible D gene TRBD1, 6 bases. CDR1 and CDR2 (germline): WNHNN, SYGVQD (reference sequence). The CDR3 is 14 residues long. Trimming took 0 bases from V and 5 from J, leaving 8 bases between them. CDR3 in amino acids: CASSESNRDQPQHF. DNA for the CDR3: TGCGCCAGCAGTGAGTCGAACAGGGATCAGCCCCAGCATTTT.

This clonotype was counted ten times or more. V is TRBV9 and J is TRBJ2-3; the D call may be TRBD1 or TRBD2 (6 bases each). There are 15 residues in the CDR3. The V end was cut by 2 bases, the J end by 4 bases, with 14 bases between. The germline CDR1 and CDR2 sequences are SGDLS and YYNGEE. The DNA for the CDR3 is TGTGCCAGCAGCGTCGGTTGGGGGGCGGCAGATACGCAGTATTTT. Translation: CASSVGWGAADTQYF. The full variable domain, with the rest looked up from reference TRBV9 and TRBJ2-3, is DSGVTQTPKHLITATGQRVTLRCSPRSGDLSVYWYQQSLDQGLQFLIQYYNGEERAKGNILERFSAQQFPDLHSELNLSSLELGDSALYFCASSVGWGAADTQYFGPGTRLTVL.

The genes are TRBV12-3 or TRBV12-4 and TRBJ2-7, with 8 bases fitting TRBD1. Trimming took 7 bases from V and 2 from J; bases not matched to a gene: 13. The CDR3 consists of 16 residues. The CDR3 region has the DNA TGTGCCAGCACGGGACAGGATGCCCTAGGGCCCTACGAGCAGTACTTC. Protein sequence: CASTGQDALGPYEQYF.

There are a few counts of this clonotype. This CDR3 is CASKAGGFDEKLFF. The CDR3 DNA reads TGCGCCAGCAAGGCTGGAGGGTTTGATGAAAAACTGTTTTTT. The V and J genes are TRBV5-1 and TRBJ1-4; D is undetermined. CDR3 length: 14 residues. CDR1 and CDR2 from the germline V gene are SGHRS and YFSETQ. Trimming removed 6 bases from V and 6 bases from J, with 15 bases in between.

The chain uses TRBV20-1 and TRBJ1-1, with D possibly TRBD1 on 5 matching bases. Germline CDR1 DFQATT, CDR2 SNEGSKA (reference sequence). CDR3 length: 13 residues. The V end was cut by 0 bases, the J end by 6 bases, with 11 bases between. CDR3 loop: CSAREGVRAEAFF. In DNA, the CDR3 is TGCAGTGCTAGAGAAGGGGTTAGGGCTGAAGCTTTCTTT.

This clonotype was seen a single time. The chain couples TRBV19 to TRBJ1-1; no clear D gene. Germline V gene lookup returns CDR1 LNHDA and CDR2 SQIVND (reference sequence). The CDR3 spans 15 residues. Trimming removed 5 bases at V and 1 base at J, with 14 bases between. The CDR3 bases are TGTGCCAGTAGTGCCCAATTCACAGCGAACACTGAAGCTTTCTTT. Translation: CASSAQFTANTEAFF.

This chain connects TRBV7-8 to TRBJ2-5; 11 bases fit TRBD1. Trimming at V came to 5 bases and at J to 5 bases, leaving 7 bases not matched to a gene. The germline CDR1 and CDR2 sequences are SGHVS and FQNEAQ. This CDR3 region has 15 residues. The CDR3 loop is CASSARDRGRETQYF. CDR3 DNA sequence: TGTGCCAGCAGCGCCCGGGACAGGGGGAGGGAGACCCAGTACTTC.

This chain joins TRBV7-9 and TRBJ2-2; possible D gene TRBD1, 6 bases. This CDR3 has 16 residues. The V end was cut by 1 base, the J end by 1 base, with 10 bases between. Germline CDR1 SEHNR, CDR2 FQNEAQ (reference sequence). The CDR3 reads CASSLEGGMNTGELFF. Here the CDR3 DNA reads TGTGCCAGCAGCTTAGAAGGGGGAATGAACACCGGGGAGCTGTTTTTT.